A single sample is the source of the 21 T cell receptor beta chains below, sequenced in a study of cytomegalovirus exposure and HLA in healthy donors. The PCR was carried out with 60 Vbeta primers and 13 Jbeta primers. Assay used: immunoSEQ multiplex PCR; TCRdb lists only in-frame clones, some missing. The table shows some 190,000 clones, with about 77% occurring only once. The sequenced sample was PBMCs. Receptors originate from a female donor in good health and CMV-seronegative.

This chain uses TRBV30 with TRBJ2-5; D may be TRBD2 (5 bases). Germline V gene lookup returns CDR1 GTSNPN and CDR2 SVGIG (reference sequence). The germline V and J ends were trimmed by 0 bases and 5 bases, with 13 bases remaining between them. The CDR3 contains 14 residues. CDR3 protein: CAWSVAGRKETQYF. CDR3 nucleotides: TGTGCCTGGAGTGTGGCGGGCAGGAAGGAGACCCAGTACTTC. Full variable domain (outside the CDR3, taken from reference TRBV30 and TRBJ2-5): SQTIHQWPATLVQPVGSPLSLECTVEGTSNPNLYWYRQAAGRGLQLLFYSVGIGQISSEVPQNLSASRPQDRQFILSSKKLLLSDSGFYLCAWSVAGRKETQYFGPGTRLLVL.

The rearrangement joins TRBV27 to TRBJ2-1; 13 nucleotides agree with TRBD2. CDR1 MNHEY and CDR2 SMNVEV come from the germline V gene (reference sequence). Trimming cost V 3 bases and J 5 bases; bases outside gene matches: 1. The CDR3 sequence is 15 residues long. The CDR3 nucleotides read TGTGCCAGCAGTTTGGGGACTAGCGGGAACAATGAGCAGTTCTTC. Protein: CASSLGTSGNNEQFF.

V gene TRBV9 combines with J gene TRBJ2-1; D ambiguous. V dropped 4 bases and J dropped 5 bases, with 16 bases sitting between them. CDR1 is SGDLS and CDR2 is YYNGEE in the germline V gene. The CDR3 has 15 amino acids. The CDR3 DNA sequence: TGTGCCAGCAGCCCCCAGGTGGGTTTGGACAATGAGCAGTTCTTC. Translated, it gives CASSPQVGLDNEQFF.

On this clone: Other DNA sequences in the sample encode the same CDR3. This chain uses TRBV29-1 with TRBJ2-1; TRBD2 agrees at 8 bases. Germline V CDR1 and CDR2: SQVTM, ANQGSEA. There are 14 residues in the CDR3. V lost 5 bases, J lost 3 bases, and 6 bases stayed unmatched. The CDR3 spells CSVLAGGVYNEQFF. CDR3 sequence (DNA): TGCAGCGTTCTTGCGGGAGGCGTCTACAATGAGCAGTTCTTC.

The chain is built from TRBV4-3 and TRBJ2-2; 7 bases agree with TRBD2. The CDR3 is made up of 18 amino acids. With 0 bases clipped from V and 2 bases from J, the junction kept 9 bases outside the gene matches. Germline CDR1 and CDR2: LGHNA and YSLEER. CDR3 in amino acids: CASSQEGMGGINTGELFF. The CDR3 nucleotides are TGCGCCAGCAGCCAAGAGGGGATGGGAGGGATTAACACCGGGGAGCTGTTTTTT.

CDR3 protein: CSVSGTPGSSYEQYF. CDR3 nucleotides: TGCAGCGTTTCCGGGACACCGGGCTCCTCCTACGAGCAGTACTTC. This chain connects TRBV29-1 to TRBJ2-7, with D tentatively TRBD1 (6 bases). V gave up 5 bases and J gave up 0 bases, with 17 bases separating them. There are 15 residues in the CDR3. Germline loops: CDR1 SQVTM, CDR2 ANQGSEA.

There are a few counts of this clone. V usage is TRBV2 and J usage is TRBJ2-1; 9 bases fit TRBD2. The CDR3 is made up of 16 amino acids. The V gene's germline CDR1 is SNHLY and CDR2 FYNNEI. The V segment lost 0 bases and the J segment 6 bases; nucleotides outside the gene matches: 6. Here the CDR3 DNA reads TGTGCCAGCAGTGAAGCGCTGGGCGGGGGGGCCAATGAGCAGTTCTTC. Protein sequence: CASSEALGGGANEQFF.

The CDR3 region is CASSQEVGGPVELFF. The CDR3 nucleotides read TGCGCCAGCAGCCAAGAGGTGGGGGGACCGGTGGAGCTGTTTTTT. The chain has TRBV4-3 and TRBJ2-2; TRBD2 might be the D (6 bases). Germline assignment: CDR1 LGHNA and CDR2 YSLEER. This CDR3 is built from 15 residues. Trimming pared 0 bases from V and 10 bases from J, leaving 15 bases between.

The chain links TRBV6-5 to TRBJ2-7; 7 bases are shared with TRBD2. This CDR3 spans 16 amino acids. The trim removed 0 bases at V and 2 bases at J, leaving 7 bases unmatched. The germline CDR1 and CDR2 sequences are MNHEY and SVGAGI. The CDR3 sequence is CASSYSSGLGTYEQYF. The CDR3 nucleotides are TGTGCCAGCAGTTACTCTAGCGGGCTGGGGACCTACGAGCAGTACTTC.

The chain joins TRBV7-3 to TRBJ2-1; D gene ambiguous. The CDR3 loop spans 13 amino acids. Germline-derived CDR1 and CDR2 are SGHTA and FQGTGA. V was cut by 4 bases and J by 1 base, with 5 bases left in between. DNA for the CDR3: TGTGCCAGCAGCTCTCGGTCCTACAATGAGCAGTTCTTC. Its translation is CASSSRSYNEQFF.

The chain recombines TRBV6-1 with TRBJ2-1, with TRBD1 identical over 9 bases. This CDR3 region has 14 residues. V trimming: 6 bases; J trimming: 0 bases; junction bases outside the gene matches: 0. Germline CDR1 and CDR2: MNHNS and SASEGT. For the CDR3, the DNA is TGTGCCAGCAGGACAGGGGGCTCCTACAATGAGCAGTTCTTC. Its translation is CASRTGGSYNEQFF.

This clone turned up a few times. The J gene is TRBJ1-1, the V gene TRBV11-3; 8 positions match TRBD1. The length of the CDR3 is 15 residues. Germline loops: CDR1 SGHNT, CDR2 YENEEA. Trimming took 1 base from V and 5 from J; bases not matched to a gene: 6. As DNA, the CDR3 is TGTGCCAGCAGCTTAGTCAGGGGGCCGGGGACTGAAGCTTTCTTT. Translated: CASSLVRGPGTEAFF.

The gene calls are TRBV4-1 and TRBJ2-3, with 7 bases that match TRBD2. Germline lookup yields CDR1 MGHRA and CDR2 YSYEKL. CDR3 length equals 12 residues. The trim removed 5 bases at V and 5 bases at J, leaving 1 base unmatched. As DNA, the CDR3 is TGCGCCAGCAGCGGGGGGGGAGATACGCAGTATTTT. Translation gives CASSGGGDTQYF.

This chain uses TRBV28 with TRBJ1-4; D is ambiguous. CDR1 and CDR2 (germline): MDHEN, SYDVKM. This CDR3 has 17 residues. V was shortened by 3 bases and J by 6 bases, with 20 bases between the two germline ends. This chain's CDR3 is CASSFDYSHGKDEKLFF. The DNA for the CDR3 is TGTGCCAGCAGTTTTGATTACAGCCACGGGAAAGATGAAAAACTGTTTTTT.

This clone was detected a few times. The V and J genes are TRBV4-2 and TRBJ1-5, with 9 bases aligning to TRBD1. V lost 0 bases to trimming and J lost 7 bases; unmatched junction nucleotides: 4. The CDR3 sequence is 15 residues long. Germline V gene data show CDR1 as LGHNA and CDR2 as YNFKEQ. The CDR3 coding sequence is TGTGCCAGCAGCCAAGATGGGACAGGGTCGCAGCCCCAGCATTTT. This encodes CASSQDGTGSQPQHF.

This chain uses TRBV6-1 with TRBJ1-1; TRBD1 matches at 9 bases. V lost 5 bases, J lost 5 bases, and 6 bases stayed unmatched. Germline V lookup: CDR1 MNHNS, CDR2 SASEGT. The CDR3 spans 14 residues. CDR3 DNA sequence: TGTGCCAGCAGTTCTGGACAGGGGTTGACTGAAGCTTTCTTT. This encodes CASSSGQGLTEAFF.

This chain uses TRBV11-3 with TRBJ1-3, with D tentatively TRBD1 (5 bases). This CDR3 has 15 residues. CDR1 and CDR2 from the germline V gene are SGHNT and YENEEA. Deletions cut 1 base from V and 4 bases from J, with 11 bases between. The chain's CDR3 is CASSLAPNRGNTIYF. The CDR3, as DNA: TGTGCCAGCAGCTTAGCACCCAACAGGGGAAACACCATATATTTT.

The gene calls are TRBV13 and TRBJ2-7, with TRBD2 matching 9 bases. V was pared by 1 base and J by 7 bases, with 11 bases of the junction left unmatched. Germline V gene lookup returns CDR1 PRHDT and CDR2 FYEKMQ (reference sequence). The CDR3 runs 16 residues. The CDR3 nucleotides read TGTGCCAGCAGCTTAGATCGTGCTAGCGGGGTAAGTGAGCAGTACTTC. It translates to CASSLDRASGVSEQYF.

This chain joins TRBV5-1 and TRBJ1-3; D might be TRBD1 (5 bases). V lost 1 base and J 1 base, leaving 9 bases between the germline ends. Per germline, CDR1 SGHRS and CDR2 YFSETQ. This CDR3 region has 15 residues. CDR3 DNA sequence: TGCGCCAGCAGCTTGTCGGGGGTGTCTGGAAACACCATATATTTT. This encodes CASSLSGVSGNTIYF.

The chain is built from TRBV2 and TRBJ1-2; a possible D gene is TRBD1 (6 bases). Germline CDR1 and CDR2: SNHLY and FYNNEI. The CDR3 contains 13 residues. Trimming stripped 3 bases from V and 5 bases from J, with 10 bases between. This CDR3 is CASSDRGSYGYTF. The CDR3, as DNA: TGTGCCAGCAGTGATAGGGGGTCGTATGGCTACACCTTC. Looking up the rest from reference TRBV2 and TRBJ1-2 gives the full variable domain: EPEVTQTPSHQVTQMGQEVILRCVPISNHLYFYWYRQILGQKVEFLVSFYNNEISEKSEIFDDQFSVERPDGSNFTLKIRSTKLEDSAMYFCASSDRGSYGYTFGSGTRLTVV.

The chain uses TRBV2 and TRBJ1-6; 9 bases are shared with TRBD1. Losses at the gene ends were 8 bases for V and 9 bases for J; bases not matched to a gene: 8. The CDR3 loop spans 14 amino acids. The germline V gene has CDR1 SNHLY and CDR2 FYNNEI. The CDR3: CASRLNRGRSPLHF. Here the CDR3 DNA reads TGTGCCAGCCGGTTGAACAGGGGGCGTTCACCCCTCCACTTT.